One sample yielded the 10 T cell receptor beta chains listed below, sequenced in a study of T cell responses to AZD1222 COVID-19 vaccine. Only in-frame clones appear in the TCRdb table, and some are missing; sequencing was by immunoSEQ multiplex PCR. The sample has fewer than 150,000 clones; 70% to 90% are singletons. Specimen: peripheral blood, collected 28 days after the second AZD1222 dose. All receptors derive from an adult who received the AZD1222 COVID-19 vaccine.

The chain combines TRBV20-1 with TRBJ1-1; no definite D call. Trimming shortened V by 3 bases and J by 0 bases, and 8 bases separated the two germline ends. CDR3 length equals 13 residues. The V gene's germline CDR1 is DFQATT and CDR2 SNEGSKA (reference sequence). The CDR3 sequence is CSASKNLNTEAFF. The CDR3 nucleotides are TGCAGTGCTAGTAAGAACTTGAACACTGAAGCTTTCTTT.

The chain has TRBV10-3 and TRBJ2-2; 9 bases line up with TRBD2. Germline V lookup: CDR1 ENHRY, CDR2 SYGVKD. This CDR3 has 17 residues. V was clipped by 0 bases and J by 7 bases; unmatched bases: 9. DNA of the CDR3: TGTGCCATCAGTGAGTCAGTTGCTAGCGGGGTCGGCGGGGAGCTGTTTTTT. Its protein product is CAISESVASGVGGELFF.

The chain has TRBV5-1 and TRBJ1-1, with a weak D call TRBD1 (5 bases). Germline loops: CDR1 SGHRS, CDR2 YFSETQ. Deletions cut 0 bases from V and 3 bases from J, with 9 bases between. The CDR3 sequence is 14 residues long. The CDR3 nucleotides are TGCGCCAGCAGCTTGGTTGGAGGGGACACTGAAGCTTTCTTT. Translating it yields CASSLVGGDTEAFF.

The genes are TRBV5-1 and TRBJ1-2; 12 bases are shared with TRBD1. V trimming: 0 bases; J trimming: 3 bases; junction bases outside the gene matches: 3. Germline V gene data show CDR1 as SGHRS and CDR2 as YFSETQ. This CDR3 is 16 amino acids long. In DNA, the CDR3 is TGCGCCAGCAGCTTGGGGGACAGGGGGCTCGACTATGGCTACACCTTC. Translating gives CASSLGDRGLDYGYTF.

The chain has TRBV2 and TRBJ2-2; perhaps TRBD1 as D (5 bases). CDR1 SNHLY and CDR2 FYNNEI come from the germline V gene. Deletions cut 2 bases from V and 1 base from J, with 11 bases between. This CDR3 spans 16 amino acids. The CDR3 is CASSEFGQGNTGELFF. The CDR3 DNA reads TGTGCCAGCAGTGAATTTGGGCAGGGGAACACCGGGGAGCTGTTTTTT.

The chain employs TRBV7-9 and TRBJ1-4; 7 positions agree with TRBD1. The CDR3 is 19 amino acids. Germline V gives CDR1 SEHNR, CDR2 FQNEAQ (reference sequence). Trimming took 1 base from V and 1 from J; bases not matched to a gene: 12. CDR3 in amino acids: CASSLDWTGGRLTNEKLFF. The CDR3 DNA is TGTGCCAGCAGCTTAGACTGGACAGGCGGGCGGCTAACTAATGAAAAACTGTTTTTT.

This sequence joins TRBV11-2 and TRBJ2-7; D remains unclear. The CDR3 runs to 15 residues. Germline V gene data show CDR1 as SGHAT and CDR2 as FQNNGV. V shed 4 bases and J shed 3 bases, with 16 bases lying between them. The CDR3 is CASSSDPHPLYEQYF. The CDR3 coding sequence is TGTGCCAGCAGCTCGGACCCACACCCGCTCTACGAGCAGTACTTC.

CDR3 region: CASSQTGNTIYF. The DNA for the CDR3 is TGCGCCAGCAGCCAGACTGGAAACACCATATATTTT. The rearrangement joins TRBV4-1 to TRBJ1-3; D gene unclear. The CDR3 is made up of 12 amino acids. Trimming shortened V by 3 bases and J by 2 bases, and 2 bases separated the two germline ends. CDR1 MGHRA and CDR2 YSYEKL come from the germline V gene.

The rearrangement uses TRBV9 and TRBJ2-5; D remains unclear. Trimming took 1 base from V and 5 from J, leaving 9 bases between them. CDR3 size: 13 residues. Germline V gene sequence: CDR1 SGDLS, CDR2 YYNGEE. This CDR3 reads CASSVYDKETQYF. The CDR3 nucleotides read TGTGCCAGCAGCGTATATGATAAGGAGACCCAGTACTTC.

The CDR3 loop reads CASRMGGGSNQPQHF. CDR3 nucleotides: TGTGCCAGCAGGATGGGGGGGGGTAGCAATCAGCCCCAGCATTTT. J is TRBJ1-5 and V is TRBV6-5, with a possible D match to TRBD1 (5 bases). V lost 6 bases and J lost 0, with 12 bases in between. The CDR3 has 15 residues. The germline V gene encodes CDR1 MNHEY and CDR2 SVGAGI.